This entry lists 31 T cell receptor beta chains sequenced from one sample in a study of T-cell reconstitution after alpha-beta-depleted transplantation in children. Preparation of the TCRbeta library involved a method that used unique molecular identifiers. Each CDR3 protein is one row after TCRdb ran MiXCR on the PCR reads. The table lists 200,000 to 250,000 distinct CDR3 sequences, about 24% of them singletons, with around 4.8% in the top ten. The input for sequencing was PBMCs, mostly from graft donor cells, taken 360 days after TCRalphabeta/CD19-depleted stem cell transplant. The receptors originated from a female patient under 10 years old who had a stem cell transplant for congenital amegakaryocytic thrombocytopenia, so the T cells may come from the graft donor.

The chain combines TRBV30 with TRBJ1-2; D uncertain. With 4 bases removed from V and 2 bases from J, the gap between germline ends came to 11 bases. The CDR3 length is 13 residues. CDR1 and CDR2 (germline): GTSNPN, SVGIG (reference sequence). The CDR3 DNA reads TGTGCCTGGAACAGCGGACTGAACTATGGCTACACCTTC. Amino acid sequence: CAWNSGLNYGYTF.

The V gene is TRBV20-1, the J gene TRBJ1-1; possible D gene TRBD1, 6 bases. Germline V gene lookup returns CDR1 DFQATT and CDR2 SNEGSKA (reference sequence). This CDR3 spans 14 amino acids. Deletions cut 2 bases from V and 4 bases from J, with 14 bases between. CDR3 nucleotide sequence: TGCAGTGCTAGACACGAGGGGGGTGGCACTGAAGCTTTCTTT. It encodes CSARHEGGGTEAFF.

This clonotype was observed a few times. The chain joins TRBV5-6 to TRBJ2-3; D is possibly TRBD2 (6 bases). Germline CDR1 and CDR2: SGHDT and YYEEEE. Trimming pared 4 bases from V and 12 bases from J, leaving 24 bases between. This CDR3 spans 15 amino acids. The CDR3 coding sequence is TGTGCCAGCAGCATAAGACAGCTTAGACTAGTAGCCCAGTATTTT. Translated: CASSIRQLRLVAQYF.

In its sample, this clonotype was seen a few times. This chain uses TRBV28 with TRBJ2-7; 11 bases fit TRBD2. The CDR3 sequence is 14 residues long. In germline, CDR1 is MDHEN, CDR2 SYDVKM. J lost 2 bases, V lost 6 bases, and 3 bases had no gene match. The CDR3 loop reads CASRTLAGAYEQYF. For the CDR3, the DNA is TGTGCCAGCAGGACACTAGCGGGGGCCTACGAGCAGTACTTC. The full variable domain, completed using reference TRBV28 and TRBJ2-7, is DVKVTQSSRYLVKRTGEKVFLECVQDMDHENMFWYRQDPGLGLRLIYFSYDVKMKEKGDIPEGYSVSREKKERFSLILESASTNQTSMYLCASRTLAGAYEQYFGPGTRLTVT.

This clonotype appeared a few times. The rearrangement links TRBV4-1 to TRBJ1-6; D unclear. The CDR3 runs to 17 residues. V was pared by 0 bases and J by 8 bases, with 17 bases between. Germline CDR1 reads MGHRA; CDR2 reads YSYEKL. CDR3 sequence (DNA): TGCGCCAGCAGCCAAGAAGGCGGCGCGGCCGCCCATTCACCCCTCCACTTT. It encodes CASSQEGGAAAHSPLHF.

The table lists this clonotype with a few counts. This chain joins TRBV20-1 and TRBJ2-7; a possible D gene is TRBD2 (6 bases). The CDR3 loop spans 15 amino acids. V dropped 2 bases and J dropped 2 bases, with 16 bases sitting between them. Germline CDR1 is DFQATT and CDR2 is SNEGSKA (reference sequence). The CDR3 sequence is CSARSSGRRAYEQYF. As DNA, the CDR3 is TGCAGTGCTAGAAGCTCCGGGAGAAGGGCCTACGAGCAGTACTTC.

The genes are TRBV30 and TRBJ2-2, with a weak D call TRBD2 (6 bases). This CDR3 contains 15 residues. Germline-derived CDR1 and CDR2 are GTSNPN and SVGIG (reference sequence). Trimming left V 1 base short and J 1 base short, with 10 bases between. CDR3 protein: CAWSAFSGNTGELFF. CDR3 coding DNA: TGTGCCTGGAGTGCCTTTAGCGGGAACACCGGGGAGCTGTTTTTT.

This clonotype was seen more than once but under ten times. CDR3 protein: CATGESGGPTYEQYF. The CDR3 DNA is TGTGCCACCGGGGAAAGCGGGGGGCCTACCTACGAGCAGTACTTC. The chain recombines TRBV24-1 with TRBJ2-7, with 9 positions matching TRBD2. With 9 bases clipped from V and 2 bases from J, the junction kept 10 bases outside the gene matches. Looked up from germline, CDR1 is KGHDR and CDR2 is SFDVKD. This CDR3 contains 15 residues.

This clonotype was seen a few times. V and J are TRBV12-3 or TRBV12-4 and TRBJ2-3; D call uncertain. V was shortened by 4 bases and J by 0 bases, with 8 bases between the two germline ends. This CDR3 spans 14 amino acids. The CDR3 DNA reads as TGTGCCAGCAGTTCAGTCGTGAGCACAGATACGCAGTATTTT. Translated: CASSSVVSTDTQYF.

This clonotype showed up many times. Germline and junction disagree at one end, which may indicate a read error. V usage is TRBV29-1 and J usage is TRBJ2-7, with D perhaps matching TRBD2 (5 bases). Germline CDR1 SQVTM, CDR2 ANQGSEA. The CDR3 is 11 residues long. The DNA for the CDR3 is TGTGCGGCTCGGGATCCCTACGAGCAGTACTTC. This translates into CAARDPYEQYF.

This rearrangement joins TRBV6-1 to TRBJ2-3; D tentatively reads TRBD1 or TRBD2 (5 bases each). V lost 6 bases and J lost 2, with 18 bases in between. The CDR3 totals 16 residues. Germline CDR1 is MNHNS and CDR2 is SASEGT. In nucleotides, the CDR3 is TGTGCCAGCAGCCCTAAGGGGAGTACATCCACAGATACGCAGTATTTT. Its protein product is CASSPKGSTSTDTQYF.

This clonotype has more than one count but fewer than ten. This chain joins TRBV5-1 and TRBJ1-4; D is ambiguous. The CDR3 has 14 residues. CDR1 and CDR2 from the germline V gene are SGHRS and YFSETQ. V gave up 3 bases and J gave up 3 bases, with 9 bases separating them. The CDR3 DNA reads TGCGCCAGCAGCTCGAGTCCTCCTAATGAAAAACTGTTTTTT. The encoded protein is CASSSSPPNEKLFF.

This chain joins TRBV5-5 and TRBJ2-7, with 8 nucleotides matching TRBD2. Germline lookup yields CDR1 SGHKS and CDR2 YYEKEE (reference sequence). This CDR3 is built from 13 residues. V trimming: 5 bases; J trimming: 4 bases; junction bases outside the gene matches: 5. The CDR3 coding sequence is TGTGCCAGCAGAGCGGGAGAGAATTACGAGCAGTACTTC. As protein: CASRAGENYEQYF.

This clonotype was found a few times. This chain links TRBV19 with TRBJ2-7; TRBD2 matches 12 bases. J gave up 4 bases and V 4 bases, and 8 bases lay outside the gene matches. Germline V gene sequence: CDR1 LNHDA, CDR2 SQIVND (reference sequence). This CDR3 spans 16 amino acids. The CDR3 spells CASSTPLAGGTYEQYF. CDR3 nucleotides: TGTGCCAGTAGTACCCCCCTAGCGGGGGGGACTTACGAGCAGTACTTC.

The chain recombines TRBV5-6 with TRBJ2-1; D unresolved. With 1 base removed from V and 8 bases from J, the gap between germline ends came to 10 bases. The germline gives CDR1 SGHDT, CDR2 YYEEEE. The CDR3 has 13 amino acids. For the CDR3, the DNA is TGTGCCAGCAGCTTGTTCCTGGGTCATGAGCAGTTCTTC. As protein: CASSLFLGHEQFF.

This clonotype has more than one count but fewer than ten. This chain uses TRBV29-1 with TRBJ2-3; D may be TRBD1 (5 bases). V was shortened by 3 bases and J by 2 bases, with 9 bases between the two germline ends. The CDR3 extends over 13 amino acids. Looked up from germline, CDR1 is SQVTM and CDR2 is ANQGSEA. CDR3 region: CSVEQGYTDTQYF. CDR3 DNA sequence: TGCAGCGTTGAGCAGGGATACACAGATACGCAGTATTTT.

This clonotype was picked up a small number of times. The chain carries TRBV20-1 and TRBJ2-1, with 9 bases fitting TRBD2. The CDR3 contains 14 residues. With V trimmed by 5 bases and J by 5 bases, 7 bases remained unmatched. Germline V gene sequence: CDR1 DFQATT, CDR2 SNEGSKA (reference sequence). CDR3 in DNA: TGCAGTGCTGGATCGGGACTAGCCAACAATGAGCAGTTCTTC. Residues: CSAGSGLANNEQFF.

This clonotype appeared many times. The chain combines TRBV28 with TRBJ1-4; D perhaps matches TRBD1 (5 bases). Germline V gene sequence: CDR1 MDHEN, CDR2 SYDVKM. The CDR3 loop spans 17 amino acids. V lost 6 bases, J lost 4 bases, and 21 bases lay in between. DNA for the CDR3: TGTGCCAGCAGACAGCCGACGGGACCGACGTATAATGAAAAACTGTTTTTT. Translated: CASRQPTGPTYNEKLFF. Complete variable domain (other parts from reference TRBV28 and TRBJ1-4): DVKVTQSSRYLVKRTGEKVFLECVQDMDHENMFWYRQDPGLGLRLIYFSYDVKMKEKGDIPEGYSVSREKKERFSLILESASTNQTSMYLCASRQPTGPTYNEKLFFGSGTQLSVL.

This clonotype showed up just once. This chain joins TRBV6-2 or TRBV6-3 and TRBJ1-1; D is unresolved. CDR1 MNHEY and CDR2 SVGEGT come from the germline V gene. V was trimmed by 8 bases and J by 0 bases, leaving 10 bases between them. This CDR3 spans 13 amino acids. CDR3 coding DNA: TGTGCCAGCTTTTACAGAGTGAACACTGAAGCTTTCTTT. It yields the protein CASFYRVNTEAFF.

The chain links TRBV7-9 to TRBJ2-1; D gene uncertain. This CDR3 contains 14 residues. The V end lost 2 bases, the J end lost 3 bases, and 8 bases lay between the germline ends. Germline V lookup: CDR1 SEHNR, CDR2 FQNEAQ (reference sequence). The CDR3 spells CASSLFPHYNEQFF. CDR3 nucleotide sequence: TGTGCCAGCAGCTTATTTCCCCACTACAATGAGCAGTTCTTC.

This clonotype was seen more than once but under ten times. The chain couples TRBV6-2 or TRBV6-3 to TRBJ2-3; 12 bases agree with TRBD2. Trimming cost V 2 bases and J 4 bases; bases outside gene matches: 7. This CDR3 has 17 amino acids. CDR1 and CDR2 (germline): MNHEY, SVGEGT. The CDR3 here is CASSYPTLAGGADTQYF. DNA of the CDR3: TGTGCCAGCAGTTACCCAACCCTAGCGGGGGGGGCAGATACGCAGTATTTT.

CDR3 residues: CASSPRFKTLAIGTQYF. In DNA, the CDR3 is TGTGCCAGCAGCCCCCGCTTTAAGACTCTGGCGATTGGAACCCAGTACTTC. This chain joins TRBV7-2 and TRBJ2-5; D is unclear. In germline, CDR1 is SGHTA, CDR2 FQGNSA. The CDR3 totals 17 residues. V lost 5 bases and J lost 8, with 27 bases in between.

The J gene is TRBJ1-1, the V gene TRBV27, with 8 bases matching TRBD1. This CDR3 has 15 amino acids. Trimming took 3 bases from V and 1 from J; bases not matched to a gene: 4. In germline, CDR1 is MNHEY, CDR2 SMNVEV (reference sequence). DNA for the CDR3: TGTGCCAGCAGTTTGAGCGGGACAGGGAACACTGAAGCTTTCTTT. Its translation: CASSLSGTGNTEAFF.

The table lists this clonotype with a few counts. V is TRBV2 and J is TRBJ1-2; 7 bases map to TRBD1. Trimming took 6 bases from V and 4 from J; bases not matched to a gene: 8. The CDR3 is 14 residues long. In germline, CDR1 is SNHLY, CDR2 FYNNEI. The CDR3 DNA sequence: TGTGCCAGCAGACGGACAGGAAGTTTCTATGGCTACACCTTC. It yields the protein CASRRTGSFYGYTF.

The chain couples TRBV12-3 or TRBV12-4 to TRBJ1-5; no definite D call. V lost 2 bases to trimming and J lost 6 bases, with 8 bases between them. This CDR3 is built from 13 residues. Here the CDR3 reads CASSLREIQPQHF. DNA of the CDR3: TGTGCCAGCAGTTTACGAGAGATTCAGCCCCAGCATTTT.

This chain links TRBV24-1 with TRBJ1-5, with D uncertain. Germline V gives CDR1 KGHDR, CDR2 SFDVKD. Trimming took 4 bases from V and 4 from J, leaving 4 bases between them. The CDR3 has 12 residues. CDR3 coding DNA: TGTGCCACCAGTGACCTTAATCAGCCCCAGCATTTT. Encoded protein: CATSDLNQPQHF.

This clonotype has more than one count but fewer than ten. In nucleotides, the CDR3 is TGTGCCAGCAACCGGGACAGAACCTACGAGCAGTACTTC. This gives the protein CASNRDRTYEQYF. The genes are TRBV7-8 and TRBJ2-7; 7 nucleotides agree with TRBD1. The CDR3 spans 13 residues. J gave up 2 bases and V 7 bases, and 5 bases lay outside the gene matches. CDR1 and CDR2 (germline): SGHVS, FQNEAQ.

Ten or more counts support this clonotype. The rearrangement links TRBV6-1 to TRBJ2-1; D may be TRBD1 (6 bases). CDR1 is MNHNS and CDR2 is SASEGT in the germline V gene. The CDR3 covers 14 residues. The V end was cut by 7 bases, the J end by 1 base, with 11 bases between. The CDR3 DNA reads TGTGCCAGCAACGACAGGCTTTCCTACAATGAGCAGTTCTTC. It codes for CASNDRLSYNEQFF.

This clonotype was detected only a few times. CDR3 amino acids: CASSPTTDTDTQYF. The CDR3 DNA sequence: TGTGCCAGTAGTCCTACGACAGACACAGATACGCAGTATTTT. This chain uses TRBV19 with TRBJ2-3; possibly TRBD1 for D (5 bases). The CDR3 is made up of 14 amino acids. The germline CDR1 and CDR2 sequences are LNHDA and SQIVND (reference sequence). V shed 5 bases and J shed 2 bases, with 11 bases lying between them.

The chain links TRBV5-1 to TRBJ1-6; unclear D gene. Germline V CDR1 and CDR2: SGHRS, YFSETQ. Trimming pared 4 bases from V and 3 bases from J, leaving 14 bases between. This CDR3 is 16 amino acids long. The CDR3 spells CASSPDILRYNSPLHF. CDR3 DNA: TGCGCCAGCAGCCCTGACATACTCCGCTATAATTCACCCCTCCACTTT.

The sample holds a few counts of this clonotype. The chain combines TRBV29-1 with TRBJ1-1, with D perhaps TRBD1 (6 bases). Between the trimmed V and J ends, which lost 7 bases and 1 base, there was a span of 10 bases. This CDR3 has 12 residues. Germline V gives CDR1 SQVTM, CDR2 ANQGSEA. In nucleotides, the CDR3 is TGCAGCGGGCAGGGGTGGAACACTGAAGCTTTCTTT. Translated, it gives CSGQGWNTEAFF.